Sequencing of this T cell receptor (beta chain) was carried out in a study of blood T cell repertoires in COVID-19 (dated by TCRdb to 2018 to 2021). Turning to the overall study: Collaborator samples came from the United States, Italy and Spain and covered acute and convalescent phases of COVID-19. The prospective study material was composed of cDNA or gDNA derived from T cells, B-cell-depleted T cells, or PBMCs. The dataset comprised deeply sampled blood TCRbeta repertoires from subjects exposed to, actively infected with, or recovered from COVID-19. The repertoires were released in a freely available public database meant as a resource for research on the immune response to SARS-CoV-2. Samples were obtained from the ongoing ImmuneRACE study (first 160 participants) and from some 1,200 subjects provided by 6 global collaborators. The sample metadata nearly always contained a de-identified subject ID, COVID-19 status, age in years and sex. Where available, HLA class I and class II types were obtained from metadata supplied by the sample provider rather than from assay-based typing. The full study reports these points: The quantity of clinical and demographic metadata differed by source and by participant and was supplied without curation.

The collaborating institutions used their own protocols to collect whole blood in K2EDTA tubes. Collaborator samples were shipped for TCRbeta analysis as frozen whole blood, isolated PBMCs, or DNA extracted from either sample type. With respect to this clone: Its cognate antigen has yet to be identified. No much larger clonotype is one base removed from it; base qualities were not supplied.

Reading the germline V gene gives CDR1 SGHTA and CDR2 FQGNSA. V loses 6 bases at its end and J loses 5 bases; junction bases beyond the gene matches: 9. From cysteine to phenylalanine, the CDR3 is 15 amino acids long. Kept here is only the CDR3 DNA, which spans 45 bases and is read in frame from base 1. TCRbeta CDR3 regions were amplified from genomic DNA by means of the immunoSEQ Assay, a bias-controlled multiplex PCR. In the authors' own workflow: Within the assay, amplification of reference gene primers was used to estimate how many nucleated cells each sample contained. Sequence reads were collapsed and filtered to measure the absolute abundance of every unique TCRbeta CDR3 rearrangement. For each sample, productive Simpson clonality was calculated as the square root of Simpson's diversity index across productive rearrangements. Not all clones reach the TCRdb copy of this immuneACCESS table, which keeps in-frame sequences only. Checked studies attribute under half of the gap to unresolved V genes and leave the rest unexplained. V, J and clone size are those of that table, while D and trimming were read from the DNA. For this sample the table gives about 110,000 clones, of which about three quarters were detected only once. The ten largest clones take up 4% to 4.5% of the sample.

The sample comprised peripheral blood. This chain joins TRBV7-2 to TRBJ2-1; TRBD2 fits 8 bases in the junction. This clonotype was obtained from an older man with acute or convalescent COVID-19. The CDR3 reads as follows: CASSQYTGGNNEQFF. The DNA reads as follows: TGTGCCAGCAGTCAATACACGGGAGGGAACAATGAGCAGTTCTTC.